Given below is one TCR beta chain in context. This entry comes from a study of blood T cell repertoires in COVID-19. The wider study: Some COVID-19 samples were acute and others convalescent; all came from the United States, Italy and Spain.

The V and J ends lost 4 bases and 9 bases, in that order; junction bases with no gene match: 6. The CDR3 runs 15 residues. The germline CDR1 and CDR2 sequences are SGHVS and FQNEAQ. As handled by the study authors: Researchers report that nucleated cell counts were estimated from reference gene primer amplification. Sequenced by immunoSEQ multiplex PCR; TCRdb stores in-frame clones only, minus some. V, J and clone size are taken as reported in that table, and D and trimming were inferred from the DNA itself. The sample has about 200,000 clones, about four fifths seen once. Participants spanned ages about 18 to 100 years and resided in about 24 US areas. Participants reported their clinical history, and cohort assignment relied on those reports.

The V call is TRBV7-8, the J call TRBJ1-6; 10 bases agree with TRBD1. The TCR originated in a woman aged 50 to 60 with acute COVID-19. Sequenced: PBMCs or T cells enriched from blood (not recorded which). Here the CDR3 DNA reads TGTGCCAGCAGCTACGCGGACAGGGGGTTTTCACCCCTCCACTTT. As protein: CASSYADRGFSPLHF.